Listed below are T cell receptor beta chains from one sample, sequenced in a study of blood T cell repertoires in COVID-19. Profiling relied on immunoSEQ multiplex PCR, and the TCRdb table lists in-frame clones only, not all of them. The repertoire holds 230,000 or so clones, with about 87% as singletons. The sequenced sample consisted of PBMCs or T cells enriched from blood (not recorded which). The origin of the receptors is a woman in her 30s who had recovered from COVID-19. Both conserved end residues are part of each CDR3. A D gene is named only where the DNA matches it firmly. Rows may omit the clone size; those that give it use once, few, many or a size class.

once - TRBJ2-3 TRBV7-3 CASSPQGRDTQYF TGTGCCAGCAGCCCACAGGGAAGAGATACGCAGTATTTT
few TRBD1 TRBJ1-2 TRBV5-1 CASSLGQGFDGYTF TGCGCCAGCAGCTTGGGACAGGGGTTCGATGGCTACACCTTC
- - TRBJ1-2 TRBV6-5 CASSDLQGRGYTF TGTGCCAGCAGCGATCTCCAGGGAAGGGGCTACACCTTC
- - TRBJ2-7 TRBV11-2 CASSLGTSTYEQYF TGTGCCAGCAGCTTAGGGACATCGACCTACGAGCAGTACTTC
- - TRBJ2-3 TRBV7-2 CASSLLGAHTQYF TGTGCCAGCAGCTTACTAGGCGCCCATACGCAGTATTTT
- TRBD1 TRBJ1-2 TRBV23-1 CASIGQGNGYTF TGCGCCAGCATTGGACAGGGGAATGGCTACACCTTC
- TRBD2 TRBJ2-7 TRBV27 CASSQRTSGVYEQYF TGTGCCAGCAGCCAACGGACTAGCGGGGTATACGAGCAGTACTTC
- - TRBJ2-2 TRBV7-9 CASSSAGRELFF TGTGCCAGCAGCTCGGCGGGAAGGGAGCTGTTTTTT
- - TRBJ2-7 TRBV10-1 CASSAEEGRPRGYEQYF TGCGCCAGCAGTGCCGAAGAAGGACGCCCACGGGGCTACGAGCAGTACTTC
- - TRBJ2-1 TRBV7-2 CASSSPRRGHNEQFF TGTGCCAGCAGCTCCCCAAGGCGGGGACACAATGAGCAGTTCTTC
- - TRBJ1-1 TRBV12-5 CASGLVTGEAFF TGTGCTAGTGGTTTGGTGACCGGGGAAGCTTTCTTT
once - TRBJ1-5 TRBV3-1/TRBV3-2 CASSHDSTGNQPQHF TGTGCCAGCAGCCACGATTCGACCGGGAATCAGCCCCAGCATTTT
- - TRBJ1-1 TRBV18 CASSKGAEAFF TGTGCCAGCTCCAAAGGGGCTGAAGCTTTCTTT
- - TRBJ2-1 TRBV24-1 CATSTGDWYNEQFF TGTGCCACCAGTACAGGGGACTGGTACAATGAGCAGTTCTTC
- - TRBJ1-5 TRBV4-1 CASSPQVTVAFNQPQHF TGCGCCAGCAGCCCGCAAGTAACAGTGGCCTTCAATCAGCCCCAGCATTTT
once - TRBJ1-2 TRBV5-5 CASSSGTNLPYGYTF TGTGCCAGCAGCTCCGGGACTAACCTACCCTATGGCTACACCTTC
- TRBD2 TRBJ2-7 TRBV5-1 CASSPLPGLADTEQYF TGCGCCAGCAGCCCATTACCGGGACTAGCGGACACCGAGCAGTACTTC
- - TRBJ1-1 TRBV20-1 CSASRREEAFF TGCAGTGCAAGTCGTCGGGAAGAAGCTTTCTTT
once TRBD1 TRBJ1-2 TRBV3-1/TRBV3-2 CASSPRKTGYYTF TGTGCCAGCAGCCCTAGAAAGACAGGGTACTACACCTTC
- TRBD1 TRBJ2-7 TRBV4-3 CASSQVGGDFHEQYF TGCGCCAGCAGCCAAGTAGGGGGCGATTTCCACGAGCAGTACTTC
- TRBD1 TRBJ1-4 TRBV7-9 CASSFYRDSDYNEKLFF TGTGCCAGCAGCTTTTACCGGGACAGCGATTATAATGAAAAACTGTTTTTT
- TRBD1 TRBJ1-6 TRBV4-1 CASSQQGDRWNSPLHF TGCGCCAGCAGCCAACAGGGGGATAGGTGGAATTCACCCCTCCACTTT
few - TRBJ2-7 TRBV21-1 CASSNPDRVNEQYF TGTGCCAGCAGCAACCCCGACAGGGTCAACGAGCAGTACTTC
once TRBD1 TRBJ1-4 TRBV7-2 CASSPGDRENEKLFF TGTGCCAGCAGCCCGGGGGACAGGGAAAATGAAAAACTGTTTTTT
once - TRBJ2-5 TRBV7-2 CASSLQAYQETQYF TGTGCCAGCAGCTTACAGGCATACCAAGAGACCCAGTACTTC
once - TRBJ2-3 TRBV7-9 CASSLRGSFGDTQYF TGTGCCAGCAGCTTAAGGGGGTCCTTCGGAGATACGCAGTATTTT
- - TRBJ1-5 TRBV15 CATSPPYGNQPQHF TGTGCCACCAGCCCCCCCTATGGCAATCAGCCCCAGCATTTT
- - TRBJ2-1 TRBV7-3 CASSAPGSVSNEQFF TGTGCCAGCAGCGCCCCAGGGTCCGTTAGCAATGAGCAGTTCTTC
- TRBD2 TRBJ2-1 TRBV19 CASMGLAGALGHEQFF TGTGCCAGCATGGGGCTAGCGGGGGCCCTCGGGCATGAGCAGTTCTTC
- - TRBJ2-3 TRBV27 CASSSLVGPDTQYF TGTGCCAGCAGTAGCCTTGTGGGGCCAGATACGCAGTATTTT
- - TRBJ2-2 TRBV12-3/TRBV12-4 CASSQGSIGELFF TGTGCCAGCAGCCAGGGTAGCATCGGGGAGCTGTTTTTT
- - TRBJ1-2 TRBV4-2 CASSQERGTNYGYTF TGTGCCAGCAGCCAAGAGAGAGGAACCAACTATGGCTACACCTTC
- TRBD1 TRBJ2-5 TRBV19 CASSPDRAGETQYF TGTGCCAGTAGCCCCGACAGGGCTGGGGAGACCCAGTACTTC
- - TRBJ2-7 TRBV3-1/TRBV3-2 CASSQAVRSGDEQYF TGTGCCAGCAGCCAAGCGGTGAGGTCGGGGGACGAGCAGTACTTC
- - TRBJ2-5 TRBV5-4 CASSLLSTGWETQYF TGTGCCAGCAGCTTGCTTTCGACAGGTTGGGAGACCCAGTACTTC
- TRBD1 TRBJ2-7 TRBV5-1 CASSAWGTELYEQYF TGCGCCAGCAGCGCTTGGGGGACAGAACTCTACGAGCAGTACTTC
- TRBD2 TRBJ2-3 TRBV9 CASSVTSGGGVADTQYF TGTGCCAGCAGCGTGACTAGCGGGGGCGGGGTGGCAGATACGCAGTATTTT
- TRBD2 TRBJ2-1 TRBV2 CASSGQAGGEQFF TGTGCCAGCAGTGGACAGGCGGGGGGTGAGCAGTTCTTC
- TRBD1 TRBJ1-6 TRBV6-5 CASSRQGENSPLHF TGTGCCAGCAGTAGACAGGGTGAAAATTCACCCCTCCACTTT
- TRBD2 TRBJ2-1 TRBV4-3 CASSQSRGGAAYNEQFF TGCGCCAGCAGCCAGTCTCGCGGGGGGGCGGCCTACAATGAGCAGTTCTTC
once - TRBJ2-1 TRBV6-5 CASWFGGAINEQFF TGTGCCAGCTGGTTCGGAGGGGCTATCAATGAGCAGTTCTTC
- - TRBJ1-3 TRBV7-9 CASSLGQSSSGNTIYF TGTGCCAGCAGCCTTGGACAGTCGAGCTCTGGAAACACCATATATTTT
- TRBD1 TRBJ1-1 TRBV29-1 CSVGGRTGGNTEAFF TGCAGCGTTGGGGGTCGAACAGGGGGCAACACTGAAGCTTTCTTT
- - TRBJ1-4 TRBV7-9 CASRPLDLQGRNEKLFF TGTGCCAGCAGGCCTCTCGACTTACAGGGTCGGAATGAAAAACTGTTTTTT
- TRBD1 TRBJ1-1 TRBV10-3 CAISVKTGDTEAFF TGTGCCATCAGTGTAAAGACAGGGGACACTGAAGCTTTCTTT
- - TRBJ1-2 TRBV14 CASSQNDRGYGYTF TGTGCCAGCAGCCAAAACGACCGAGGTTATGGCTACACCTTC
- - TRBJ1-3 TRBV5-1 CASSLTSGDSGNTIYF TGCGCCAGCAGCTTGACTTCAGGGGACTCTGGAAACACCATATATTTT
- - TRBJ2-2 TRBV4-1 CASSPSGGATSTNTGELFF TGCGCCAGCAGCCCCTCCGGAGGGGCAACCTCGACAAACACCGGGGAGCTGTTTTTT
- - TRBJ1-1 TRBV7-8 CASSLIVGRAEAFF TGTGCCAGCAGCTTAATTGTCGGCAGGGCTGAAGCTTTCTTT
- TRBD1 TRBJ2-7 TRBV5-8 CASSDRGLIYEQYF TGTGCCAGCAGCGACAGGGGGCTTATCTACGAGCAGTACTTC
- TRBD1 TRBJ1-2 TRBV6-5 CASSRRQGANYGYTF TGTGCCAGCAGTCGCCGACAGGGAGCTAACTATGGCTACACCTTC
- TRBD2 TRBJ2-7 TRBV7-2 CASSSRGWSGAGYKHEQYF TGTGCCAGCAGCTCAAGAGGGTGGTCGGGAGCGGGGTATAAACACGAGCAGTACTTC